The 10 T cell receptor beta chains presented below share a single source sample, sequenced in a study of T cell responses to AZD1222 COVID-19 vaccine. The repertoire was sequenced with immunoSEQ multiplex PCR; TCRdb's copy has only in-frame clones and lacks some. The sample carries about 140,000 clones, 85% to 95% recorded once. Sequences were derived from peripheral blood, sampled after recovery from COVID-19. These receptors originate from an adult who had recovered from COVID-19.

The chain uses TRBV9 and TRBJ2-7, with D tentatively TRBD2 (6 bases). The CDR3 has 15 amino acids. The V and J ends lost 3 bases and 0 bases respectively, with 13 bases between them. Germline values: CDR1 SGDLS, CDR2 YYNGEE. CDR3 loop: CASSGSGPNSYEQYF. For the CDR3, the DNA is TGTGCCAGCAGCGGAAGCGGGCCTAACTCCTACGAGCAGTACTTC.

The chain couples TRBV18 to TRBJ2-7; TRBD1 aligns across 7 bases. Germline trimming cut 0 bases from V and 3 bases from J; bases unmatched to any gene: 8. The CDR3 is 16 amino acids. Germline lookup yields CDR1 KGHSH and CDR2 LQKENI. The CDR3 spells CASSPPPSRGFYEQYF. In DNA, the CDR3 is TGTGCCAGCTCACCACCTCCGTCCAGGGGGTTCTACGAGCAGTACTTC.

CDR3 region: CASRATINSPLHF. DNA of the CDR3: TGTGCCAGCCGGGCGACTATTAATTCACCCCTCCACTTT. The chain couples TRBV6-5 to TRBJ1-6; no reliable D call. This CDR3 spans 13 amino acids. Trimming took 8 bases from V and 6 from J, leaving 11 bases between them. Per germline, CDR1 MNHEY and CDR2 SVGAGI.

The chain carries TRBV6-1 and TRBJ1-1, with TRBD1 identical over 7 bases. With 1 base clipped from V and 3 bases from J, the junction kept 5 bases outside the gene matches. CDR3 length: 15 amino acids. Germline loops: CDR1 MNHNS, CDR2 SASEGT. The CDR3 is CASSEERGRYTEAFF. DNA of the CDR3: TGTGCCAGCAGTGAAGAGAGGGGGCGGTACACTGAAGCTTTCTTT.

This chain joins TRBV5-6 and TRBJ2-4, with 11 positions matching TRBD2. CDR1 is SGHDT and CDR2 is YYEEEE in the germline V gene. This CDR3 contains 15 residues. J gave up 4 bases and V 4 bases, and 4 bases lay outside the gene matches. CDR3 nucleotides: TGTGCCAGCAGCGAACTAGCGGGAGATAAAAACATTCAGTACTTC. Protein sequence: CASSELAGDKNIQYF.

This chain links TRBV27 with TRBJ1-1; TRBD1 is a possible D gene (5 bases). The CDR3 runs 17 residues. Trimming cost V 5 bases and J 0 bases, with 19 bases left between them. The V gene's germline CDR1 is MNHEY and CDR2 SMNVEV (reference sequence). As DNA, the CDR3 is TGTGCCAGCAGTCCGATAATATCGACAGAAATGAACACTGAAGCTTTCTTT. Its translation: CASSPIISTEMNTEAFF.

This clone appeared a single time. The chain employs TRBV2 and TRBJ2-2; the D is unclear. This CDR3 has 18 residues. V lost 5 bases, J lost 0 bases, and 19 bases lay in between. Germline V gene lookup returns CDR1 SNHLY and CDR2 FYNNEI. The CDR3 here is CASSNILWGKSNTGELFF. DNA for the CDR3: TGTGCCAGCAGTAATATCCTGTGGGGAAAATCGAACACCGGGGAGCTGTTTTTT.

The CDR3: CASSSPAGPYNEQFF. In DNA, the CDR3 is TGTGCCAGCAGCTCCCCGGCGGGACCCTACAATGAGCAGTTCTTC. The chain links TRBV7-9 to TRBJ2-1; maybe TRBD2 (6 bases). Germline CDR1 SEHNR, CDR2 FQNEAQ (reference sequence). V gave up 4 bases and J gave up 2 bases, with 12 bases separating them. The CDR3 sequence is 15 residues long.

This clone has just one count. As DNA, the CDR3 is TGTGCCACATGGGGCTCTGAAGCTTTCTTT. It encodes CATWGSEAFF. The rearrangement links TRBV6-5 to TRBJ1-1; weak D call: TRBD1 (5 bases). The germline V gene has CDR1 MNHEY and CDR2 SVGAGI. Trimming cost V 10 bases and J 6 bases, with 9 bases left between them. CDR3 length: 10 residues.

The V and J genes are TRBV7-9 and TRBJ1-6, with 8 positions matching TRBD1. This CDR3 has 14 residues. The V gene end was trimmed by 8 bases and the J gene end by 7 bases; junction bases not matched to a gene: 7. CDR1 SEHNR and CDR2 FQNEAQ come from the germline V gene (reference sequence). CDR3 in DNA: TGTGCCAGCGGCTCACGACAGGGGAATTCACCCCTCCACTTT. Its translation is CASGSRQGNSPLHF.